The text below deals with one TCR beta chain. Its target antigen remains unknown. It has no much larger one-base neighbor in the sample; base qualities were not kept. TCRbeta CDR3 regions were amplified from genomic DNA by means of the immunoSEQ Assay, a bias-controlled multiplex PCR. In the paper's pipeline: The number of nucleated cells in each sample was estimated by amplification of reference gene primers within the assay. To quantify the absolute abundance of each unique TCRbeta CDR3 rearrangement, sequence reads were collapsed and filtered. For each sample, productive Simpson clonality was calculated as the square root of Simpson's diversity index over productive rearrangements. TCRdb carries this immuneACCESS record with in-frame sequences only. Its versions omit some clonotypes, under half of them owing to an unresolved V gene in the studies checked, with the rest unexplained. V and J calls and clone size come straight from that table; D and trimming were deduced from the DNA. In all, the sample holds roughly 180,000 clones, and over 70% of those were seen once. Around 10% of the sample belongs to the ten largest clones.

Measured from the cysteine to the phenylalanine, the CDR3 is 18 residues long. Just CDR3 DNA is preserved here, 54 bases in frame from base 1. Germline trimming: 4 bases from V, 6 bases from J; junction bases outside gene matches: 16. Sequences MNHEY (CDR1) and SMNVEV (CDR2) are obtained from the germline V gene (reference sequence). Enrolling through a virtual design, the prospective study's participants ranged in age from roughly 18 to 89 years and lived across around 25 United States geographic areas. In the prospective study, cohorts were assigned on the basis of participant-reported clinical history obtained from a screening survey and a study questionnaire. Recovered participants in ImmuneRACE Cohort 3 were defined by two consecutive negative NP/OP PCR tests, clearance by a healthcare professional, or resolution of symptoms. In the prospective study, mobile phlebotomists collected whole blood, serum and a nasopharyngeal or oropharyngeal swab from each participant. Over an approximately 2-month period, participants in the prospective study had the option of providing additional blood draws and questionnaires. Before DNA extraction, prospective study blood samples were shipped either frozen or at room temperature.

This sample is part of a study of blood T cell repertoires in COVID-19 (dated by TCRdb to 2019 to 2021). Background on the whole study: The collaborator samples originated in the United States, Italy and Spain and spanned the acute and convalescent phases of COVID-19. The prospective study material was composed of cDNA or gDNA derived from T cells, B-cell-depleted T cells, or PBMCs. Subjects who had been exposed to COVID-19, were actively infected with it, or had recovered from it provided the deeply sampled blood TCRbeta repertoires that made up the dataset. The repertoires were released in a freely available public database meant as a resource for research on the immune response to SARS-CoV-2. The samples were drawn from the first 160 participants of the ongoing ImmuneRACE study and from 1,254 subjects provided by 6 global collaborators. A de-identified subject ID, COVID-19 status, age in years and sex were almost always included in the sample metadata. Where HLA class I and class II types were available, the types were taken from metadata supplied by the sample provider, not from assay-based typing. Overall study results and their limits: The quantity of clinical and demographic metadata differed by source and by participant and was supplied without curation.

Sequencing input: PBMCs or T cells enriched from blood (not recorded which). This clonotype was sampled from a man aged 50 to 60 who had recovered from COVID-19. The sequence links TRBV27 to TRBJ1-5, and TRBD1 aligns with 9 junction nucleotides. The CDR3 region: CASSSNPRTGVVSQPQHF. The DNA reads TGTGCCAGCAGTTCCAACCCCCGGACAGGGGTGGTCAGTCAGCCCCAGCATTTT.